This T cell receptor (beta chain) was captured in a study of sequential checkpoint blockade in melanoma. This clone appeared a few times. There are 19 residues in the CDR3. Using immunoSEQ multiplex PCR, the repertoire was profiled, and TCRdb retains in-frame clones only, with some absent. The data show more than 2,500 clones, with 25% to 40% seen just once and about 11% held by the top ten. As for treatment: randomized to nivolumab then ipilimumab (arm A) or the reverse (arm B). DNA-damaging chemotherapy had not been given to any patient beforehand. The sequences come from tumor tissue (inferred from file names), collected from a patient given nivolumab and ipilimumab in sequence. V usage is TRBV1 and J usage is TRBJ2-7; TRBD2 is the table's D call and was not checked against the DNA. TRBV1 is assigned pseudogene status. This clonotype was sampled from a human donor with melanoma. The CDR3, as DNA: TGCACCAGCAGCCAAGATTGGGCGTTGTGGCGGGAGGGCCGGGGCGAGCAGTACTTC. It yields the protein CTSSQDWALWREGRGEQYF.